This TCR beta chain was obtained from a study of identical twins (dated by TCRdb to about 2016). Study-wide context: To test whether fetal clonotypes persist, this study deep-sequenced TCR alpha and beta repertoires from monozygotic twins, from unrelated adults of various ages, and from cord blood. To rule out contamination, the twin experiments were replicated at different times with different library preparation protocols. The full study reports these points: A weaker excess of twin sharing was found in beta out-of-frame sequences because the signal-to-noise ratio was lowered by fewer shared sequences. Because the same donors could not be followed over many years, conclusions were based on cross-sectional statistical analysis. Zero-insertion analyses could be partly confounded by invariant T cells such as MAIT and iNKT, although diverse VJ usage argued against such confounding for most clonotypes. Compared with coincidental sharing between unrelated individuals, out-of-frame TCR alpha sequences shared between twins had an excess of sequences with low generation probability. In monozygotic twins, recombination models systematically underestimated out-of-frame TCR alpha sharing, but the models matched the sharing seen between unrelated individuals. Abundant cord blood beta clonotypes carried fewer insertions; young adult naive repertoires showed a weaker similar trend, while memory repertoires showed none.

This clonotype has just a few counts. Its recognized antigen is unknown. No much larger clonotype is one base removed from it; base qualities were not supplied. Deletion took 8 bases off V and 5 bases off J, with a span of 13 bases between the germline ends. The CDR3 runs 13 amino acids, cysteine and phenylalanine included. The sequence is cut down to CDR3 DNA, 39 bases in frame from base 1. CDR1 and CDR2 (ENHRY, SYGVKD) derive from the germline V gene. The method behind the library was 5' RACE. Instrument used: Illumina HiSeq 2000. Template switching added a universal primer binding site, and the final cDNA carried a unique molecular identifier that allowed TCR cDNA molecules to be counted accurately. Specific primers in the conserved constant-segment region were used to synthesize first-strand cDNA for the TCR alpha and beta chains. To control for contamination, every cDNA library was double barcoded, receiving both a SMART-Mk sample barcode and Illumina barcodes. TruSeq adapter sequences along with Illumina sample barcodes were introduced in two successive PCR steps. TCR alpha and beta cDNA libraries were sequenced on the Illumina HiSeq platform with custom primers. The source study handled its data this way. MiGEC processed the raw reads to extract unique molecular identifiers, while MiXCR was used to determine the CDR3 positions. Recombination models were inferred per individual with the repgenHMM and IGoR tools using an EM algorithm. Shared clonotype analysis was performed with the tcR package in R, normalizing sharing by the product of cloneset sizes. To study raw recombination without the effects of thymic and clonal selection, out-of-frame nonproductive sequences were analyzed. TCRdb's own reprocessing of the public reads used fastp at Q25 and MiXCR and kept productive beta chains. Each entry merges the rows of one CDR3 protein and shows their most common DNA and genes. The V and J calls and clone size are TCRdb's, not the authors'. This sample lists just over 500,000 distinct CDR3 sequences; less than 25% were detected once. 0.91% of the sample is in the top ten clones.

Every donor was a healthy Caucasian. Three pairs of female monozygotic twins, all aged 18 to 29 years, were included in the twin cohort. Positive isolation kits from Invitrogen were used to isolate the CD4+ and CD8+ T cell populations. This sample was also put to use in a study of T cells expressing NK-cell markers. The second study's authors report: About 8 donors provided sorted CD3+CD56+NKG2C+, CD3+CD56+NKG2C- and CD3+CD56-NKG2C+ T-cell subsets, whose TCR beta-chain repertoires were profiled. Of the eight sequenced donors, seven were found to be HCMV-seropositive and one was found to be HCMV-seronegative. To restrict sorting to alphabetaTCR-expressing T cells, an anti-gammadeltaTCR antibody was added in several experiments. In six donors, the dominant CD3+CD56+NKG2C+ clonotypes ranked among the top 10 CD8+ clonotypes, making up about 1.0-8% of CD8+ T cells. Those dominant clonotypes were again the most abundant among CD3+CD56-NKG2C+ cells in a few donors, at roughly 28.3-65%. Whether the expanded NKG2C-expressing T cell clones were specific for HCMV antigens was left unclear. All eight donors whose samples were sequenced were randomly selected healthy volunteers, three of them men and five women. A commercial ELISA kit detecting HCMV-specific IgG in serum was used to determine HCMV serostatus. Reads were demultiplexed and grouped by UMI with MIGEC, and clonotypes were assembled and quantified with MiTCR. To exclude erroneous sequences, any TCR cDNA sequence not supported by at least two reads was discarded. The tcR package was used for downstream repertoire analysis, with clonotypes matched between fractions based on CDR3 nucleotide sequence plus V segment. VDJmatch was used to annotate antigen specificity against VDJdb, with one amino acid substitution in CDR3 permitted.

The sequenced material came from CD4+ T cells sorted from blood. The receptor was isolated from a woman aged 18-29 years in good health. The chain joins TRBV10-3 to TRBJ1-5, with TRBD1 perhaps the D gene, on 5 matching bases. The bases read TGTGCCATCGGGCCCCAAGGGGATCAGCCCCAGCATTTT. Its product reads: CAIGPQGDQPQHF.